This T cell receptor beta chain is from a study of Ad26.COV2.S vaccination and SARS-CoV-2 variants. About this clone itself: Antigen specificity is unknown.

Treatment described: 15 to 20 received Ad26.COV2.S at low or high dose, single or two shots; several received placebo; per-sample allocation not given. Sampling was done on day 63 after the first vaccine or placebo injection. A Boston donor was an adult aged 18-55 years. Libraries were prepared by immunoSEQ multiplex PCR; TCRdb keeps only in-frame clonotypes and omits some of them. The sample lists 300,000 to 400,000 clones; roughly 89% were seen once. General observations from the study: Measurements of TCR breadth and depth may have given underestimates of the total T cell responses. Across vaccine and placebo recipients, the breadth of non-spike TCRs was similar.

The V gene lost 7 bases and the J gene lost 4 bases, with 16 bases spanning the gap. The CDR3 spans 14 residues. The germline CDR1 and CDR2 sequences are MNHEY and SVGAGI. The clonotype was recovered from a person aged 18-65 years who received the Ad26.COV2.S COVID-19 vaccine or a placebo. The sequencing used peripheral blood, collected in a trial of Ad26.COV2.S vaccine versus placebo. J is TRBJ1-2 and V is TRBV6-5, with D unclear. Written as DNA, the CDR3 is TGTGCCAGCACCCTGAAAGGCGATTCCTATGGCTACACCTTC. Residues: CASTLKGDSYGYTF.